Below are 25 T cell receptor beta chains sequenced from a single sample in a study of blood T cell repertoires in COVID-19. Sequenced by immunoSEQ multiplex PCR; TCRdb stores in-frame clones only, minus some. The data show roughly 30,000 clones, 70% to 90% seen once. The sequencing sample was made of peripheral blood. These receptors originate from a human donor in a cohort sampled during active COVID-19.

The chain recombines TRBV19 with TRBJ1-6; 9 bases fit TRBD1. The germline V gene encodes CDR1 LNHDA and CDR2 SQIVND (reference sequence). The CDR3 contains 16 residues. With 3 bases clipped from V and 2 bases from J, the junction kept 2 bases outside the gene matches. For the CDR3, the DNA is TGTGCCAGTAGTATCCGGGACAGGGCCTATAATTCACCCCTCCACTTT. Amino acid sequence: CASSIRDRAYNSPLHF.

V usage is TRBV6-2 or TRBV6-3 and J usage is TRBJ2-2; the match to TRBD2 covers 8 bases. This CDR3 is 14 amino acids long. The V segment lost 6 bases and the J segment 9 bases; nucleotides outside the gene matches: 9. Germline V gives CDR1 MNHEY, CDR2 SVGEGT. Here the CDR3 DNA reads TGTGCCAGCAGCCGCGGGGGGATCCCCCGGGAGCTGTTTTTT. Its protein product is CASSRGGIPRELFF.

This clone appeared once. The CDR3 ends on some other residue instead of the conserved phenylalanine or tryptophan, so this is likely a read error. The DNA is left out, because the CDR3 cannot be placed on it with certainty; the CDR3 is given as TCRdb lists it. The chain combines TRBV18 with TRBJ2-7; the table's D gene call, TRBD1, was not cross checked with the DNA. Germline V lookup: CDR1 KGHSH, CDR2 LQKENI. Including both end residues, the CDR3 is 13 amino acids long. The CDR3 protein is CASSPGSDRGNSL.

The rearrangement uses TRBV9 and TRBJ1-3; D perhaps matches TRBD1 (5 bases). Germline CDR1 and CDR2: SGDLS and YYNGEE. The CDR3 covers 16 residues. The V end lost 3 bases, the J end lost 0 bases, and 13 bases lay between the germline ends. CDR3 amino acids: CASSERGTASGNTIYF. DNA of the CDR3: TGTGCCAGCAGCGAGCGCGGGACCGCCTCTGGAAACACCATATATTTT.

The CDR3 reads CATSAGETQYF. The CDR3 region has the DNA TGTGCCACCTCGGCGGGGGAGACCCAGTACTTC. This chain links TRBV24-1 with TRBJ2-5, with D possibly being TRBD2 (6 bases). This CDR3 has 11 amino acids. Trimming shortened V by 9 bases and J by 5 bases, and 9 bases separated the two germline ends. Germline V gene sequence: CDR1 KGHDR, CDR2 SFDVKD.

This chain joins TRBV20-1 and TRBJ1-1; D is perhaps TRBD1 (6 bases). The length of the CDR3 is 13 residues. The V and J ends lost 3 bases and 4 bases respectively, with 12 bases between them. Germline V gives CDR1 DFQATT, CDR2 SNEGSKA (reference sequence). The CDR3 is CSASSGATTEAFF. In nucleotides, the CDR3 is TGCAGTGCTAGTTCAGGGGCGACCACTGAAGCTTTCTTT.

The chain combines TRBV5-6 with TRBJ2-2; a weak D match, TRBD2 (7 bases). Trimming pared 2 bases from V and 7 bases from J, leaving 18 bases between. The length of the CDR3 is 16 residues. CDR1 SGHDT and CDR2 YYEEEE come from the germline V gene. The CDR3, as DNA: TGTGCCAGCAGCTTTCTCGCGGGGGCCTACGGCGGGGAGCTGTTTTTT. It is translated as CASSFLAGAYGGELFF.

This rearrangement joins TRBV5-1 to TRBJ2-7; 7 bases align to TRBD1. The ends lost 4 bases at V and 6 bases at J; junction bases unmatched: 4. Germline V gene sequence: CDR1 SGHRS, CDR2 YFSETQ. The CDR3 covers 12 residues. The DNA of the CDR3 is TGCGCCAGCAGCCAACAGGGGTTCGAGCAGTACTTC. Its translation: CASSQQGFEQYF.

The CDR3 DNA follows: TGTGCCAGCAGCCTGAGGAGTGGTGGGGGCGGGAGAGAGCAGTACTTC. Protein sequence: CASSLRSGGGGREQYF. This rearrangement joins TRBV3-1 (or the pseudogene TRBV3-2) to TRBJ2-7, with D perhaps TRBD2 (7 bases). Germline CDR1 is LGHDT and CDR2 is YNNKEL (reference sequence). Trimming took off 4 bases at V and 7 bases at J, with 23 bases between the two ends. The CDR3 loop spans 16 amino acids.

This clone showed up just once. The chain recombines TRBV6-5 with TRBJ2-7; 10 bases map to TRBD1. Germline lookup yields CDR1 MNHEY and CDR2 SVGAGI. V was clipped by 9 bases and J by 6 bases; unmatched bases: 8. This CDR3 comprises 13 residues. The CDR3 here is CARPRTGGCEQYF. The CDR3 coding sequence is TGTGCCAGGCCAAGGACAGGGGGATGCGAGCAGTACTTC.

The chain joins TRBV24-1 to TRBJ1-2, with D possibly TRBD1 on 5 matching bases. The CDR3 totals 13 residues. V gave up 5 bases and J gave up 6 bases, with 12 bases separating them. The germline gives CDR1 KGHDR, CDR2 SFDVKD. The chain's CDR3 is CATSATGRDGYTF. In DNA form, the CDR3 reads TGTGCCACCAGTGCAACAGGTCGAGATGGCTACACCTTC.

The chain joins TRBV6-5 to TRBJ1-4; a weak D match, TRBD1 (6 bases). This CDR3 is 15 amino acids long. Germline CDR1 reads MNHEY; CDR2 reads SVGAGI. V gave up 0 bases and J gave up 2 bases, with 7 bases separating them. CDR3 sequence: CASSYSGATNEKLFF. The CDR3 nucleotides are TGTGCCAGCAGTTACTCGGGGGCGACTAATGAAAAACTGTTTTTT.

The rearrangement joins TRBV27 to TRBJ2-1, with TRBD2 identical over 8 bases. This CDR3 has 15 residues. Germline V gene data show CDR1 as MNHEY and CDR2 as SMNVEV (reference sequence). The V and J ends lost 3 bases and 9 bases, in that order; junction bases with no gene match: 10. The CDR3 here is CASSLEDRGGSEQFF. The CDR3 DNA reads as TGTGCCAGCAGTTTGGAGGACCGGGGGGGTAGTGAGCAGTTCTTC.

This chain connects TRBV6-1 to TRBJ2-1, with TRBD1 identical over 11 bases. V lost 3 bases and J lost 6; bases outside the gene matches: 4. From germline, CDR1 is MNHNS and CDR2 SASEGT. The CDR3 contains 15 residues. This CDR3 reads CASSELGTGGNEQFF. The CDR3 nucleotides read TGTGCCAGCAGTGAGCTGGGGACAGGGGGCAATGAGCAGTTCTTC.

V gene TRBV28 combines with J gene TRBJ1-2; perhaps TRBD1 as D (6 bases). Trimming took 6 bases from V and 8 from J, leaving 16 bases between them. The CDR3 is made up of 13 amino acids. CDR1 and CDR2 (germline): MDHEN, SYDVKM. The DNA of the CDR3 is TGTGCCAGCAGGCCGGGACACCTATCCGGCTACACCTTC. Amino acids: CASRPGHLSGYTF.

The chain recombines TRBV11-2 with TRBJ2-5; 7 bases are a match to TRBD2. The V gene end was trimmed by 5 bases and the J gene end by 4 bases; junction bases not matched to a gene: 7. The V gene's germline CDR1 is SGHAT and CDR2 FQNNGV. This CDR3 has 14 residues. CDR3 nucleotide sequence: TGTGCCAGCAGCAGGACTAGATTGGGAGAGACCCAGTACTTC. Translation: CASSRTRLGETQYF.

The chain uses TRBV5-5 and TRBJ1-1; the match to TRBD1 covers 10 bases. Germline assignment: CDR1 SGHKS and CDR2 YYEKEE (reference sequence). The CDR3 spans 17 residues. V lost 0 bases and J lost 7; bases outside the gene matches: 12. CDR3 protein: CASSLARLAGTGDEAFF. The CDR3 DNA reads as TGTGCCAGCAGCTTGGCTCGTCTCGCCGGGACAGGGGATGAAGCTTTCTTT. The whole variable domain, remainder taken from reference TRBV5-5 and TRBJ1-1, is DAGVTQSPTHLIKTRGQQVTLRCSPISGHKSVSWYQQVLGQGPQFIFQYYEKEERGRGNFPDRFSARQFPNYSSELNVNALLLGDSALYLCASSLARLAGTGDEAFFGQGTRLTVV.

The sample holds a few counts of this clone. The rearrangement links TRBV11-3 to TRBJ1-1; D is unresolved. CDR1 is SGHNT, CDR2 YENEEA, per germline. The CDR3 runs 13 residues. V dropped 3 bases and J dropped 3 bases, with 8 bases sitting between them. DNA of the CDR3: TGTGCCAGCAGCTTTAGGAGGGACACTGAAGCTTTCTTT. Encoded protein: CASSFRRDTEAFF.

J is TRBJ1-3 and V is TRBV12-5; no clear D. The CDR3 totals 13 residues. The germline CDR1 and CDR2 sequences are LGHNT and FRNRAP. V shed 6 bases and J shed 1 base, with 7 bases lying between them. CDR3 in amino acids: CASGQASGNTIYF. The CDR3, as DNA: TGTGCTAGTGGGCAGGCTTCTGGAAACACCATATATTTT.

In nucleotides, the CDR3 is TGCAGTGCAAGTAAGGGACGTCTGGAGGGGACTGAAGCTTTCTTT. Its translation is CSASKGRLEGTEAFF. The gene calls are TRBV20-1 and TRBJ1-1, with D perhaps TRBD1 (5 bases). V shed 6 bases and J shed 5 bases, with 22 bases lying between them. Looked up from germline, CDR1 is DFQATT and CDR2 is SNEGSKA (reference sequence). This CDR3 contains 15 residues.

V is TRBV6-5 and J is TRBJ1-6, with D possibly TRBD1 on 6 matching bases. V lost 5 bases and J lost 8, with 13 bases in between. The CDR3 spans 14 residues. The germline CDR1 and CDR2 sequences are MNHEY and SVGAGI. CDR3 protein: CASSLRQADSPLHF. CDR3 sequence (DNA): TGTGCCAGCAGTCTACGACAGGCGGATTCACCCCTCCACTTT.

This chain links TRBV27 with TRBJ1-1; D not certain. V lost 5 bases and J 4 bases, leaving 14 bases between the germline ends. The CDR3 has 14 residues. Germline loops: CDR1 MNHEY, CDR2 SMNVEV (reference sequence). The CDR3 sequence is CASSTSGYPTEAFF. DNA for the CDR3: TGTGCCAGCAGTACGTCAGGTTATCCCACTGAAGCTTTCTTT.

J is TRBJ1-5 and V is TRBV18; tentative D call: TRBD1 (6 bases). Germline CDR1 KGHSH, CDR2 LQKENI. The CDR3 consists of 14 residues. The ends were cut back, 2 bases at V and 2 bases at J, with 7 bases in the middle. The CDR3 sequence is CASSPGGGNQPQHF. CDR3 nucleotides: TGTGCCAGCTCACCAGGGGGCGGCAATCAGCCCCAGCATTTT. The variable domain in full, completed from reference TRBV18 and TRBJ1-5, reads NAGVMQNPRHLVRRRGQEARLRCSPMKGHSHVYWYRQLPEEGLKFMVYLQKENIIDESGMPKERFSAEFPKEGPSILRIQQVVRGDSAAYFCASSPGGGNQPQHFGDGTRLSIL.

This clone appeared a single time. This chain joins TRBV7-9 and TRBJ1-6, with 8 nucleotides matching TRBD1. The germline gives CDR1 SEHNR, CDR2 FQNEAQ (reference sequence). V dropped 3 bases and J dropped 8; count of bases not matched to a gene: 6. The CDR3 runs to 15 residues. DNA for the CDR3: TGTGCCAGCAGCTTTGAGCAGGGGGCCTATTCACCCCTCCACTTT. Encoded protein: CASSFEQGAYSPLHF.

This chain connects TRBV11-2 to TRBJ1-1; D is unclear. In germline, CDR1 is SGHAT, CDR2 FQNNGV. Trimming removed 7 bases at V and 5 bases at J, with 23 bases between. The CDR3 is 16 residues long. The CDR3 sequence is CASTDPGVGSGTEAFF. The CDR3, as DNA: TGTGCCAGCACCGATCCCGGGGTAGGATCGGGGACTGAAGCTTTCTTT. The full variable domain, in which reference TRBV11-2 and TRBJ1-1 provide the parts outside the CDR3, is EAGVAQSPRYKIIEKRQSVAFWCNPISGHATLYWYQQILGQGPKLLIQFQNNGVVDDSQLPKDRFSAERLKGVDSTLKIQPAKLEDSAVYLCASTDPGVGSGTEAFFGQGTRLTVV.